The 10 T cell receptor beta chains below all came from one sample that was sequenced in a study of early T cells in non-severe SARS-CoV-2 infection. MiXCR, run by TCRdb on the 5' RACE reads, gives a single entry per CDR3 protein. The data contain roughly 93,000 distinct CDR3 sequences, under 15% of them singletons. Sequencing was done on a sample of whole blood. Receptors were obtained from an adult who was a healthcare worker with PCR-confirmed SARS-CoV-2 infection or an uninfected control (not recorded which).

The table lists this clonotype with a few counts. The rearrangement links TRBV28 to TRBJ2-1; the D is unclear. Germline assignment: CDR1 MDHEN and CDR2 SYDVKM. The CDR3 runs 12 residues. V lost 1 base to trimming and J lost 8 bases, with 6 bases between them. CDR3 sequence: CASSLLPHEQFF. CDR3 in DNA: TGTGCCAGCAGTTTATTGCCCCATGAGCAGTTCTTC.

This clonotype was detected many times. The rearrangement links TRBV5-4 to TRBJ2-1; no definite D call. From germline, CDR1 is SGHNT and CDR2 YYREEE (reference sequence). This CDR3 spans 14 amino acids. Trimming took 0 bases from V and 6 from J, leaving 10 bases between them. CDR3 residues: CASSLAGPINEQFF. CDR3 DNA: TGTGCCAGCAGCTTGGCCGGCCCGATCAATGAGCAGTTCTTC.

This clonotype turned up a few times. This chain links TRBV10-2 with TRBJ2-2; D gene ambiguous. Trimming cost V 8 bases and J 6 bases, with 4 bases left between them. CDR1 is WSHSY, CDR2 SAAADI, per germline. This CDR3 is built from 10 residues. The CDR3 DNA reads TGCGCCAGCTTCGCCGGGGAGCTGTTTTTT. Its protein is CASFAGELFF.

The chain has TRBV28 and TRBJ2-2, with D possibly being TRBD2 (7 bases). The CDR3 is 15 amino acids. V shed 7 bases and J shed 2 bases, with 14 bases lying between them. In germline, CDR1 is MDHEN, CDR2 SYDVKM. In nucleotides, the CDR3 is TGTGCCAGCACCACGGGGGGCCATAACACCGGGGAGCTGTTTTTT. It translates to CASTTGGHNTGELFF.

This clonotype has only a few counts. The J gene is TRBJ2-2, the V gene TRBV29-1; perhaps D is TRBD1 or TRBD2 (5 bases each). Trimming stripped 6 bases from V and 6 bases from J, with 17 bases between. Germline CDR1 is SQVTM and CDR2 is ANQGSEA. This CDR3 contains 14 residues. CDR3 protein: CSVRERGGAGELFF. In nucleotides, the CDR3 is TGCAGCGTCCGAGAGAGGGGCGGAGCCGGGGAGCTGTTTTTT.

The J gene is TRBJ2-3, the V gene TRBV7-2, with 7 bases identical to TRBD2. The CDR3 has 15 residues. V shed 3 bases and J 1 base; nucleotides not matched to a gene: 4. From germline, CDR1 is SGHTA and CDR2 FQGNSA. CDR3 in DNA: TGTGCCAGCAGCTTTAGCGGGCCGCGCACAGATACGCAGTATTTT. This codes for CASSFSGPRTDTQYF.

CDR3 sequence: CASERTSLVNEQFF. CDR3 DNA sequence: TGTGCCAGCGAGAGAACTAGCCTCGTAAATGAGCAGTTCTTC. The chain couples TRBV11-2 to TRBJ2-1, with D perhaps matching TRBD2 (6 bases). Germline V lookup: CDR1 SGHAT, CDR2 FQNNGV. Trimming left V 8 bases short and J 7 bases short, with 18 bases between. The CDR3 runs to 14 residues. Full variable domain (missing parts from reference TRBV11-2 and TRBJ2-1): EAGVAQSPRYKIIEKRQSVAFWCNPISGHATLYWYQQILGQGPKLLIQFQNNGVVDDSQLPKDRFSAERLKGVDSTLKIQPAKLEDSAVYLCASERTSLVNEQFFGPGTRLTVL.

The chain carries TRBV12-3 or TRBV12-4 and TRBJ2-3; 10 positions agree with TRBD1. The CDR3 consists of 16 residues. With 3 bases clipped from V and 5 bases from J, the junction kept 8 bases outside the gene matches. As DNA, the CDR3 is TGTGCCAGCAGTTTTTCGACAGGGGGCCAGAAAGATACGCAGTATTTT. Protein sequence: CASSFSTGGQKDTQYF.

This clonotype has a count of ten or more. The chain uses TRBV18 and TRBJ1-1; 8 bases are shared with TRBD1. Trimming at V came to 5 bases and at J to 6 bases, leaving 8 bases not matched to a gene. Looked up from germline, CDR1 is KGHSH and CDR2 is LQKENI. The CDR3 is 14 residues long. CDR3 amino acids: CASSSGTGTPEAFF. In nucleotides, the CDR3 is TGTGCCAGCTCATCCGGGACAGGAACCCCTGAAGCTTTCTTT.

The sample holds one count of this clonotype. This sequence joins TRBV5-1 and TRBJ2-3; D call uncertain. Germline V CDR1 and CDR2: SGHRS, YFSETQ. CDR3 length: 13 amino acids. V lost 5 bases and J 5 bases, leaving 12 bases between the germline ends. The CDR3 nucleotides read TGCGCCAGCAGACCTGGGTCGGAAGATACGCAGTATTTT. It encodes CASRPGSEDTQYF.